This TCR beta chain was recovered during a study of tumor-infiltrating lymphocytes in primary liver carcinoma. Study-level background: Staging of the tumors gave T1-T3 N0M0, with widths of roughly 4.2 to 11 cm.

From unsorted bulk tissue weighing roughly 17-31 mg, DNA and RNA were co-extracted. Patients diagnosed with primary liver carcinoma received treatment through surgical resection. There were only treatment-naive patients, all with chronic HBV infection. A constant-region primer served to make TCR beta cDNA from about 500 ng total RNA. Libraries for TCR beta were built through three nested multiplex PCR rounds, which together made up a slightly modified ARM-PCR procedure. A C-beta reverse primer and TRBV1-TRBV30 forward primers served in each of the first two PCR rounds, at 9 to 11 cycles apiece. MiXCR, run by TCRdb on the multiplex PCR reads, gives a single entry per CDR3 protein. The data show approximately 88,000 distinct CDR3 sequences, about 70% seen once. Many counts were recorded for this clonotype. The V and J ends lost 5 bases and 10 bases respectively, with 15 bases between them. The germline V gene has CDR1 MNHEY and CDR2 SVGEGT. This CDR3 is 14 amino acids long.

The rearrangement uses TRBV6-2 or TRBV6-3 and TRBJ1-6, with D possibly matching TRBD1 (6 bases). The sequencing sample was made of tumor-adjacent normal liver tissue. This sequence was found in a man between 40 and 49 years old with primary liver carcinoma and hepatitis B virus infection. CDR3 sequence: CASSPTGFGSPLHF. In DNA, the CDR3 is TGTGCCAGCAGTCCAACAGGGTTTGGATCACCCCTCCACTTT.